The 16 T cell receptor beta chains below were found in one sample sequenced in a study of CXCR3-negative and CXCR3-positive naive CD8 T cells. UMI-labeled 5' RACE yielded the TRB cDNA libraries. Each CDR3 protein gets one entry in TCRdb, which reprocessed the 5' RACE reads and gives no DNA. This sample's clone table lists about 48,000 distinct CDR3 sequences. Sequences were obtained from memory CD8+ T cells from blood. The receptors originated from a human donor in good health. Some clones in this sample may be carry-over from other donors' samples.

V gene TRBV6-5 combines with J gene TRBJ1-1. CDR3 length: 11 amino acids. The germline gives CDR1 MNHEY, CDR2 SVGAGI. CDR3 residues: CASRTAGEAFF.

V and J are TRBV6-2 or TRBV6-3 and TRBJ2-1; without DNA, the TCRdb call of TRBD2 cannot be checked. Germline CDR1 reads MNHEY; CDR2 reads SVGEGT. This CDR3 spans 16 amino acids. The CDR3 sequence: CASSLPQDPPSNEQFF.

The chain's CDR3 is CASSLTATTGDSYNSPLHF. The rearrangement links TRBV5-1 to TRBJ1-6; TCRdb designates TRBD1, a call that cannot be tested without DNA. Germline V gene lookup returns CDR1 SGHRS and CDR2 YFSETQ. This CDR3 spans 19 amino acids.

The chain employs TRBV7-9 and TRBJ1-1; TCRdb lists TRBD1, though no DNA is available to test this call. The CDR3 has 15 residues. In germline, CDR1 is SEHNR, CDR2 FQNEAQ (reference sequence). CDR3 region: CASSPPIGQGGEAFF.

This chain joins TRBV4-3 and TRBJ2-2; TCRdb returns TRBD1, unconfirmable since there is no DNA. CDR1 LGHNA and CDR2 YSLEER come from the germline V gene. The CDR3 is 16 amino acids. CDR3 sequence: CASSQENTGYTGELFF.

V and J are TRBV7-9 and TRBJ2-6. Germline CDR1 is SEHNR and CDR2 is FQNEAQ (reference sequence). The CDR3 totals 15 residues. The chain's CDR3 is CASSRRDSGANVLTF.

This chain connects TRBV7-9 to TRBJ2-7; TCRdb's D call of TRBD1 is untestable without DNA. Germline CDR1 reads SEHNR; CDR2 reads FQNEAQ (reference sequence). The CDR3 contains 13 residues. This chain's CDR3 is CASSLVEEAGQYF.

CDR3 region: CASSEDRGTYEQYF. The chain uses TRBV28 and TRBJ2-7; there is no DNA to check the TCRdb D call of TRBD1. Germline-derived CDR1 and CDR2 are MDHEN and SYDVKM. This CDR3 has 14 amino acids.

The chain links TRBV27 to TRBJ2-7; the D call from TCRdb, TRBD1, cannot be confirmed without DNA. Germline CDR1 reads MNHEY; CDR2 reads SMNVEV (reference sequence). The CDR3 is made up of 14 amino acids. The CDR3 loop is CASSPGGGAYEQYF.

The chain's CDR3 is CASSLSPGAKTEASF. The V call is TRBV7-3, the J call TRBJ1-1; there is no DNA to check the TCRdb D call of TRBD1. The CDR3 length is 15 residues. Germline V gives CDR1 SGHTA, CDR2 FQGTGA.

This chain joins TRBV12-3 or TRBV12-4 and TRBJ1-1; the TCRdb D gene call, TRBD1, has no DNA to confirm it. CDR3 length: 15 residues. The CDR3 protein is CASSFLTGKGAEAFF.

V is TRBV10-3 and J is TRBJ2-3; TCRdb picks TRBD2, but there is no DNA to check that call. The CDR3 spans 16 residues. Germline V CDR1 and CDR2: ENHRY, SYGVKD. The CDR3: CAISESPGGVGDTQYF.

This chain joins TRBV28 and TRBJ1-1. Per germline, CDR1 MDHEN and CDR2 SYDVKM. The CDR3 extends over 11 amino acids. CDR3 sequence reads: CASSIFGEAFF.

The chain joins TRBV6-2 or TRBV6-3 to TRBJ2-5; the D call from TCRdb, TRBD2, cannot be confirmed without DNA. Looked up from germline, CDR1 is MNHEY and CDR2 is SVGEGT. The CDR3 has 14 amino acids. The CDR3 reads CASSYGLLQETQYF.

V and J are TRBV6-6 and TRBJ1-5; TCRdb selects TRBD1, and the lack of DNA leaves this call unchecked. The CDR3 spans 16 residues. Germline loops: CDR1 MNHNY, CDR2 SVGAGI (reference sequence). The CDR3 loop is CASSYFGQGSNQPQHF.

The chain couples TRBV7-9 to TRBJ2-7; the TCRdb D gene call, TRBD1, has no DNA to confirm it. This CDR3 has 15 residues. CDR1 is SEHNR, CDR2 FQNEAQ, per germline (reference sequence). CDR3 region: CASSLERQGGNEQYF.